This T cell receptor (beta chain) was captured by sequencing in a study of T cell responses to AZD1222 COVID-19 vaccine. Overall study results and limits: Spike was spanned by vaccine-associated CD4 TCRs, which were dominant at 160-218 and 743-854. Seropositive status at baseline applied to only six AZD1222 recipients. Reports indicate that nearly half of spike-specific TCRs are directed at unmutated variant regions. No day 14 peak samples; only post-peak repertoires were characterized.

About this clone: What it binds is not known.

In germline, CDR1 is SEHNR, CDR2 FQNEAQ (reference sequence). The CDR3 totals 16 residues. V was trimmed by 6 bases and J by 3 bases, leaving 20 bases between them. TCRdb keeps only in-frame clones here, not all; method: immunoSEQ multiplex PCR. The table includes fewer than 150,000 clones, 93% detected once. This chain uses TRBV7-9 with TRBJ1-2; perhaps TRBD1 as D (6 bases). This TCR was sampled from an adult in good health. The specimen comprised peripheral blood, sampled on day 0 of AZD1222 vaccination. This CDR3 is CASRGDRPLGDYGYTF. CDR3 bases: TGTGCCAGCAGGGGCGACAGGCCGCTGGGGGACTATGGCTACACCTTC.